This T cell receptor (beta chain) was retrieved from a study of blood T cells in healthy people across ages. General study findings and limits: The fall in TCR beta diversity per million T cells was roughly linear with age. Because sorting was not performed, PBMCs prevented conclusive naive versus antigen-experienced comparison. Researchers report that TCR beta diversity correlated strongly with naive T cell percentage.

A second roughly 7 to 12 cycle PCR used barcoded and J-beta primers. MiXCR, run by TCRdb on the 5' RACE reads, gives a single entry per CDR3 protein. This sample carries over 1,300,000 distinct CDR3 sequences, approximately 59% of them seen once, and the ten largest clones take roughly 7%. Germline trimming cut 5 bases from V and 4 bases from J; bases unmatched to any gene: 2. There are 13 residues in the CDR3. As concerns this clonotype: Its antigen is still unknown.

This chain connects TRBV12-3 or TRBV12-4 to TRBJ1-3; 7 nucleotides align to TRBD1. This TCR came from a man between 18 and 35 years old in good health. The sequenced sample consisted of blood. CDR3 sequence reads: CASSNRGGNTIYF. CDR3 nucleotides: TGTGCCAGCAGTAACAGGGGCGGAAACACCATATATTTT.